The next 5 T cell receptor beta chains were all read from a single sample in a study of early T cells in non-severe SARS-CoV-2 infection. One entry per CDR3 protein results from TCRdb running MiXCR on the 5' RACE reads. The table has about 92,000 distinct CDR3 sequences, over 15% seen once. Sequences were obtained from whole blood. The receptor source for this set is an adult who was a healthcare worker with PCR-confirmed SARS-CoV-2 infection or an uninfected control (not recorded which).

This clonotype has more than one count but fewer than ten. This chain joins TRBV29-1 and TRBJ1-4; D is undetermined. V was cut by 4 bases and J by 5 bases, with 11 bases left in between. Germline assignment: CDR1 SQVTM and CDR2 ANQGSEA. There are 13 residues in the CDR3. CDR3 protein: CSVGWVLNEKLFF. The CDR3, as DNA: TGCAGCGTTGGATGGGTTTTAAATGAAAAACTGTTTTTT.

This clonotype came up a few times. The rearrangement uses TRBV6-2 or TRBV6-3 and TRBJ1-6, with D hard to call. This CDR3 is 16 amino acids long. Germline-derived CDR1 and CDR2 are MNHEY and SVGEGT. The ends were cut back, 4 bases at V and 6 bases at J, with 16 bases in the middle. The DNA of the CDR3 is TGTGCCAGCAGTTTCCTATTCCGGATCCTTAATTCACCCCTCCACTTT. Protein product: CASSFLFRILNSPLHF.

Only a few counts were recorded for this clonotype. The chain has TRBV29-1 and TRBJ2-1; D call uncertain. Looked up from germline, CDR1 is SQVTM and CDR2 is ANQGSEA. The germline V and J ends were trimmed by 0 bases and 4 bases, with 13 bases remaining between them. This CDR3 spans 15 amino acids. CDR3: CSVEDPNGRYNEQFF. The CDR3 DNA reads TGCAGCGTTGAAGATCCCAATGGCAGATACAATGAGCAGTTCTTC.

This rearrangement joins TRBV28 to TRBJ1-2; a possible D gene is TRBD1 (5 bases). Germline V CDR1 and CDR2: MDHEN, SYDVKM. Trimming took off 5 bases at V and 5 bases at J, with 21 bases between the two ends. The CDR3 spans 16 residues. The CDR3 loop reads CASSPTAGPKRYGYTF. The CDR3, as DNA: TGTGCCAGCAGTCCCACGGCAGGGCCTAAGCGTTATGGCTACACCTTC.

The V gene is TRBV5-5, the J gene TRBJ2-7, with D perhaps matching TRBD2 (5 bases). The CDR3 consists of 14 residues. V lost 4 bases and J lost 3, with 14 bases in between. Per germline, CDR1 SGHKS and CDR2 YYEKEE (reference sequence). CDR3 DNA sequence: TGTGCCAGCAGCCCACTGGGAGCGCGCTACGAGCAGTACTTC. Translation: CASSPLGARYEQYF.